The following is a T cell receptor beta chain sequence with its context. The antigen remains undetermined. The study ran its PCR with 60 Vbeta and 13 Jbeta primers. The table came from immunoSEQ multiplex PCR; TCRdb's copy has only in-frame clones and leaves some out. The repertoire consists of a few hundred thousand clones, with 92% occurring once and the leading ten covering 1.7%. The CDR3 runs to 14 residues. Trimming removed 1 base from V and 5 bases from J; junction bases left unmatched: 1. Germline V gene lookup returns CDR1 SEHNR and CDR2 FQNEAQ (reference sequence). The sample is drawn from a study of cytomegalovirus exposure and HLA in healthy donors. Study-wide findings and caveats: Presence/absence analyses supposed approximately even sequencing depth among donors. The majority of TCR sequences were rare, yet some public TCRs appeared in many donors. Among immune exposure information, only CMV serostatus was available.

This TCR was sampled from a girl aged 2 to 9 in good health and CMV-seronegative. The chain carries TRBV7-9 and TRBJ1-5; TRBD1 matches 8 bases. The sample was PBMCs. CDR3 DNA: TGTGCCAGCAGCTTAGGACAGGGGCATCAGCCCCAGCATTTT. It codes for CASSLGQGHQPQHF.